This TCR beta chain is drawn from a study of shared clonotypes between healthy human individuals. CD45RO-negative, CCR7-selected cells formed the naive CD8 fraction, which excluded terminally differentiated effector memory CD45RA+ cells. Running of the assay took place at deep level. Produced via immunoSEQ multiplex PCR; TCRdb's table is partial and in-frame only. The repertoire consists of roughly 890,000 clones, with roughly 92% occurring once and the leading ten covering nearly 25%. Study-level findings and limits: When naive CD4 clonotypes were compared across a few donors, 4% to 6.5% were shared. The study drew on few donors, limiting represented genetic and exposure-history diversity.

As to this clone: Its antigen is unknown.

Germline lookup yields CDR1 SGHVS and CDR2 FNYEAQ. The V end was cut by 5 bases, the J end by 4 bases, with 12 bases between. The CDR3 covers 15 residues. The clonotype originates from a man aged 25-45 years in good health. Sequencing was carried out using naive CD8+ T cells sorted from blood. J is TRBJ2-6 and V is TRBV7-6; no definite D call. CDR3 coding DNA: TGTGCCAGCAGCCGGTCGGGCGACGGGGCCAACGTCCTGACTTTC. Encoded protein: CASSRSGDGANVLTF.